This T cell receptor (beta chain) stems from a study of control samples from healthy donors and cancer patients. The data were produced by immunoSEQ multiplex PCR, yet TCRdb's version contains in-frame clones alone and is incomplete. The data show around 110,000 clones, 93% seen once. This TCR was recovered from a man aged 25 to 40 in good health. Source material: blood.

For the CDR3, the DNA is TGTGCCAGCAGCTATGGACTAGCGGGGGGAGATACGCAGTATTTT. Its protein is CASSYGLAGGDTQYF. J is TRBJ2-3 and V is TRBV11-2, with 14 bases lining up with TRBD2. V lost 4 bases to trimming and J lost 5 bases; unmatched junction nucleotides: 2. Germline V gene lookup returns CDR1 SGHAT and CDR2 FQNNGV. The CDR3 is 15 amino acids.